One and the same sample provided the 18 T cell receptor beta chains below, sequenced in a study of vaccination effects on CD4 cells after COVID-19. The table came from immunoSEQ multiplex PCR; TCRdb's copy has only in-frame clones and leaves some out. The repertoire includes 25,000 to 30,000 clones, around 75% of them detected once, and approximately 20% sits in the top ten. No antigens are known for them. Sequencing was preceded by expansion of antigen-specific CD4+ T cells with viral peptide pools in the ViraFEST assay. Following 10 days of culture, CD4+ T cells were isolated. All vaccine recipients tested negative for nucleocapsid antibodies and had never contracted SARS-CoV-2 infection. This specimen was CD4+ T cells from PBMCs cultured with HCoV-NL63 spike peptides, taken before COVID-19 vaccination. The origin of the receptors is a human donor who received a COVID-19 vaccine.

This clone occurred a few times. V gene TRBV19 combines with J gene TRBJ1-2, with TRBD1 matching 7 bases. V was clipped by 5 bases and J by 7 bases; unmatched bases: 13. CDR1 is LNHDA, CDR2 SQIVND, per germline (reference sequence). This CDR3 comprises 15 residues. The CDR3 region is CASSPIDRASTGYTF. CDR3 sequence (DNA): TGTGCCAGTAGTCCGATCGACAGGGCTTCCACTGGCTACACCTTC.

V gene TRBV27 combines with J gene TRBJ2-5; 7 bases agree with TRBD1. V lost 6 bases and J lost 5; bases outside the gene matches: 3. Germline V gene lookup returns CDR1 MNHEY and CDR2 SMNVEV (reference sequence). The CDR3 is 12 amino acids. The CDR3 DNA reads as TGTGCCAGCAGACAGGGGTTGGAGACCCAGTACTTC. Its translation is CASRQGLETQYF.

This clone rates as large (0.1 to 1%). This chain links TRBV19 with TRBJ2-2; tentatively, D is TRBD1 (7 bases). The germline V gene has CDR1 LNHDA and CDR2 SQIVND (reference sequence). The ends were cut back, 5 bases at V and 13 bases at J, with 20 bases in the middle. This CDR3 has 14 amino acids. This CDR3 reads CASSRGRGAGWLFF. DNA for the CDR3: TGTGCCAGTAGTCGGGGCAGGGGGGCGGGATGGCTGTTTTTT.

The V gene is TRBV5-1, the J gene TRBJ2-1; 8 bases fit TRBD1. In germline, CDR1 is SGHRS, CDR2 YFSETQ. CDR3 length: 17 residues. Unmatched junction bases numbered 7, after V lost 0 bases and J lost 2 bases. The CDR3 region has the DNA TGCGCCAGCAGCTTGGGTTCGGGACAGGTTACCTACAATGAGCAGTTCTTC. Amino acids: CASSLGSGQVTYNEQFF. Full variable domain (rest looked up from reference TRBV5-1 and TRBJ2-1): KAGVTQTPRYLIKTRGQQVTLSCSPISGHRSVSWYQQTPGQGLQFLFEYFSETQRNKGNFPGRFSGRQFSNSRSEMNVSTLELGDSALYLCASSLGSGQVTYNEQFFGPGTRLTVL.

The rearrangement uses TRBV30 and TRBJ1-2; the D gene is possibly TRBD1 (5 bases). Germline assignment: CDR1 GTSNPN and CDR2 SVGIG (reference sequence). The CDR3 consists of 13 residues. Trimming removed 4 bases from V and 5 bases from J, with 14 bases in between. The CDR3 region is CAWTIGRVYGYTF. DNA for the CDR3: TGTGCCTGGACGATCGGCAGGGTTTATGGCTACACCTTC.

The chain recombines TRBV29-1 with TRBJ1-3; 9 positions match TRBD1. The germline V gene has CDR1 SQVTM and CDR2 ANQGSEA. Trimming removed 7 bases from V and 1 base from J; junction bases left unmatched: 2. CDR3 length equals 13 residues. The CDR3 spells CSAGTGSGNTIYF. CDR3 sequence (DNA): TGCAGCGCAGGGACAGGGTCTGGAAACACCATATATTTT.

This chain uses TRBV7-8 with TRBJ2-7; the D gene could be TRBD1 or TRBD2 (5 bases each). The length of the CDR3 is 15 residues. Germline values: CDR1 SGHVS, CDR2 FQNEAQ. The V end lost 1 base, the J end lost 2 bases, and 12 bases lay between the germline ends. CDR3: CASSLGQTNTYEQYF. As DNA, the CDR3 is TGTGCCAGCAGCTTAGGACAGACTAACACCTACGAGCAGTACTTC.

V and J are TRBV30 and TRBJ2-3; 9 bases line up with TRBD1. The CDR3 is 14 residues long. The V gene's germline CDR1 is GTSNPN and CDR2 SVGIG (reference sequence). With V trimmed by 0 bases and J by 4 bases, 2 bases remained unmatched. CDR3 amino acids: CAWSVTGGSDTQYF. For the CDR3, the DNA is TGTGCCTGGAGTGTAACAGGGGGCTCAGATACGCAGTATTTT.

This chain's CDR3 is CASSIGQGLNQPQHF. The CDR3, as DNA: TGCGCCAGCAGCATAGGACAGGGGCTCAATCAGCCCCAGCATTTT. V usage is TRBV5-1 and J usage is TRBJ1-5, with 9 bases fitting TRBD1. CDR3 length: 15 residues. V shed 4 bases and J 3 bases; nucleotides not matched to a gene: 5. CDR1 and CDR2 (germline): SGHRS, YFSETQ.

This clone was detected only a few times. DNA of the CDR3: TGTGCCATCAGGAACATGGGGGACGATTCACCCCTCCACTTT. Translated, it gives CAIRNMGDDSPLHF. The chain carries TRBV10-3 and TRBJ1-6; D is possibly TRBD1 (5 bases). The V and J ends lost 6 bases and 8 bases respectively, with 14 bases between them. Germline CDR1 reads ENHRY; CDR2 reads SYGVKD. The CDR3 consists of 14 residues.

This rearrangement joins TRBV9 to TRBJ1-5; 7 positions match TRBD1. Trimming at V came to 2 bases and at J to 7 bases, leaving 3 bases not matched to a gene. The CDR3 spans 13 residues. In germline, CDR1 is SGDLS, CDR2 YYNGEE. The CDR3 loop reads CASSVTGEQPQHF. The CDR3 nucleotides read TGTGCCAGCAGCGTTACAGGGGAACAGCCCCAGCATTTT.

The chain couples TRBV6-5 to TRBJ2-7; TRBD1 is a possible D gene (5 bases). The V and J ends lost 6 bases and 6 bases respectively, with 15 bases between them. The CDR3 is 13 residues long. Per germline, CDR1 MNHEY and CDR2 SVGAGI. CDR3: CASRGHDPSEQYF. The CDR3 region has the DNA TGTGCCAGCAGAGGACACGACCCCTCCGAGCAGTACTTC.

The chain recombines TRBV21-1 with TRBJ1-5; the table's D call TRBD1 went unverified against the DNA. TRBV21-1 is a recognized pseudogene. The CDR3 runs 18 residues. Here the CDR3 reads CASGDRGRLILGNQPQHF. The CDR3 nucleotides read TGTGCCAGCGGGGACAGGGGGCGCTTAATACTAGGGAATCAGCCCCAGCATTTT.

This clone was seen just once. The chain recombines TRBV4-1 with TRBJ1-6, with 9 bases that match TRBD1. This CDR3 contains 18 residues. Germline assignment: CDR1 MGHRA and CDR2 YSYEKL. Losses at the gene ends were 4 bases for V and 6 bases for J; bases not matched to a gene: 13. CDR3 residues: CASSREQGARFANSPLHF. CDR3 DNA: TGCGCCAGCAGCCGAGAACAGGGGGCGCGGTTCGCTAATTCACCCCTCCACTTT.

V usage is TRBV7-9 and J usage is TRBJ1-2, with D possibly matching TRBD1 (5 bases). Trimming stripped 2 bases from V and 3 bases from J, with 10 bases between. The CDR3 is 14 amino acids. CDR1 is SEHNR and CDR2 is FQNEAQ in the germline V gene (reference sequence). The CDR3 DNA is TGTGCCAGCAGCTTAAGGGACGGATACTATGGCTACACCTTC. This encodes CASSLRDGYYGYTF.

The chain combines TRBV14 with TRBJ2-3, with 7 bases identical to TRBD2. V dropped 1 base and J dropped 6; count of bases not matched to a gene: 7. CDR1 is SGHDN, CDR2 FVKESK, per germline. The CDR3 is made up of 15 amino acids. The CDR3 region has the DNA TGTGCCAGCAGCCAAGGACTAGGGAGGGCTGATACGCAGTATTTT. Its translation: CASSQGLGRADTQYF. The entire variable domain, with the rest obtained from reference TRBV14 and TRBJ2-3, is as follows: EAGVTQFPSHSVIEKGQTVTLRCDPISGHDNLYWYRRVMGKEIKFLLHFVKESKQDESGMPNNRFLAERTGGTYSTLKVQPAELEDSGVYFCASSQGLGRADTQYFGPGTRLTVL.

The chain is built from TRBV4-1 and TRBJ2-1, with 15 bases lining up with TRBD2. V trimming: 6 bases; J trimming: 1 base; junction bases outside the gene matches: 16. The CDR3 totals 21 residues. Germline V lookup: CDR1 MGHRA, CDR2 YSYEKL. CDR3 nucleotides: TGCGCCAGCAGTCCAACCGGACTAGCGGGGGGGCGAGGAATTTCCTACAATGAGCAGTTCTTC. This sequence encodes CASSPTGLAGGRGISYNEQFF.

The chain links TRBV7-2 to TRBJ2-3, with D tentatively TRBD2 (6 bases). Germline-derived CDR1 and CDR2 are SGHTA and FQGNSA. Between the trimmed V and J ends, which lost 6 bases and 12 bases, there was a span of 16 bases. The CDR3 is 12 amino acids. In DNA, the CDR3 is TGTGCCAGCAGTTTGACTAGAGGGTCACAGTATTTT. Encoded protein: CASSLTRGSQYF.